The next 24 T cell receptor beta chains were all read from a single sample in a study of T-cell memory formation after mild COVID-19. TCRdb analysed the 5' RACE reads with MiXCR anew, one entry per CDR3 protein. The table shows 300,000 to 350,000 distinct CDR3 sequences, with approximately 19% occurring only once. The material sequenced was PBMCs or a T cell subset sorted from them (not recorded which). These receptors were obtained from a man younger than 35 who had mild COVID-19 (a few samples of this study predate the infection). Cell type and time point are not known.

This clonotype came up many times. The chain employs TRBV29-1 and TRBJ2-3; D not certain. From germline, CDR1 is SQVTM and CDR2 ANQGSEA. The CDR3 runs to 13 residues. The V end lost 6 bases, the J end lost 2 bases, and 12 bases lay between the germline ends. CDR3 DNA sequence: TGCAGCGTGAAGGGCCGGTACACAGATACGCAGTATTTT. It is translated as CSVKGRYTDTQYF.

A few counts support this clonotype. The CDR3 reads CSVGGGLGQPQHF. CDR3 coding DNA: TGCAGCGTTGGAGGGGGTCTAGGTCAGCCCCAGCATTTT. The chain is built from TRBV29-1 and TRBJ1-5, with D possibly matching TRBD1 (6 bases). V dropped 4 bases and J dropped 6 bases, with 13 bases sitting between them. This CDR3 has 13 amino acids. Germline V gene sequence: CDR1 SQVTM, CDR2 ANQGSEA.

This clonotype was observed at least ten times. CDR3 nucleotide sequence: TGCGCCAGCAGCTTCAGCGGAGGCTCCTACAATGAGCAGTTCTTC. This sequence encodes CASSFSGGSYNEQFF. The genes are TRBV5-1 and TRBJ2-1; perhaps TRBD2 as D (5 bases). The V and J ends lost 2 bases and 0 bases respectively, with 9 bases between them. CDR1 is SGHRS and CDR2 is YFSETQ in the germline V gene. The CDR3 covers 15 residues.

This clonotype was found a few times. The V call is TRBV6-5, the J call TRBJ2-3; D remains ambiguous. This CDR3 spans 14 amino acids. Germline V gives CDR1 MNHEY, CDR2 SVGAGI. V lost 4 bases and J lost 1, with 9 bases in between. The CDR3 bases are TGTGCCAGCAGTTTGGCCCGGGGCACAGATACGCAGTATTTT. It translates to CASSLARGTDTQYF.

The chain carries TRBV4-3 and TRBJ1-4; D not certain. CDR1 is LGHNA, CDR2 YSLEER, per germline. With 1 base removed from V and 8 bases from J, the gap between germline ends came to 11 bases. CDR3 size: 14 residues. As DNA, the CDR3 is TGCGCCAGCAGCCAAGGGGAAGGGTACGAAAAACTGTTTTTT. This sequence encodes CASSQGEGYEKLFF.

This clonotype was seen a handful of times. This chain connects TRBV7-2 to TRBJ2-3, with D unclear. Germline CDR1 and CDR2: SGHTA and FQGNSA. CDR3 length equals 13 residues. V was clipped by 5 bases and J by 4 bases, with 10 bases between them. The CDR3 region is CASSLGRSDTQYF. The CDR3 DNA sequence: TGTGCCAGCAGCCTAGGACGCTCAGATACGCAGTATTTT.

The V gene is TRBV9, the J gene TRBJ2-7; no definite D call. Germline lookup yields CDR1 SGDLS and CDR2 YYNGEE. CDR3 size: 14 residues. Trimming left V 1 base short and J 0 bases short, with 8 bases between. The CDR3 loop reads CASSVTEHSYEQYF. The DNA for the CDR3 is TGTGCCAGCAGCGTAACTGAACACTCCTACGAGCAGTACTTC.

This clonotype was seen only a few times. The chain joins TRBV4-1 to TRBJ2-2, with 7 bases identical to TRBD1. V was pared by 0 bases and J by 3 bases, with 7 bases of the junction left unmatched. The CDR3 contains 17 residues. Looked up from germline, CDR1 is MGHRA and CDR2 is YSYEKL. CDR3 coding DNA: TGCGCCAGCAGCCAAGATACCTACAGGGGAGACACCGGGGAGCTGTTTTTT. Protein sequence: CASSQDTYRGDTGELFF.

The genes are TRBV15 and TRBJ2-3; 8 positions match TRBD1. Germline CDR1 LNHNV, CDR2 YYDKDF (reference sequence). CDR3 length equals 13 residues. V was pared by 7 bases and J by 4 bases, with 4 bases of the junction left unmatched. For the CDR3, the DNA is TGTGCCACCACAGGGGGCAACTCAGATACGCAGTATTTT. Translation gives CATTGGNSDTQYF.

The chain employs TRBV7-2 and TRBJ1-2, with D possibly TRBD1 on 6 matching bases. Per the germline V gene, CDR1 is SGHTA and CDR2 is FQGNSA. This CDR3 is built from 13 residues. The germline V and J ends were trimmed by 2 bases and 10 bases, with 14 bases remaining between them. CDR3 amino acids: CASSLRLDSPYTF. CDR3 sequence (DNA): TGTGCCAGCAGCTTAAGGTTGGACAGCCCCTACACCTTC. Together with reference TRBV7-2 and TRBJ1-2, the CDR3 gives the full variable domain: GAGVSQSPSNKVTEKGKDVELRCDPISGHTALYWYRQSLGQGLEFLIYFQGNSAPDKSGLPSDRFSAERTGGSVSTLTIQRTQQEDSAVYLCASSLRLDSPYTFGSGTRLTVV.

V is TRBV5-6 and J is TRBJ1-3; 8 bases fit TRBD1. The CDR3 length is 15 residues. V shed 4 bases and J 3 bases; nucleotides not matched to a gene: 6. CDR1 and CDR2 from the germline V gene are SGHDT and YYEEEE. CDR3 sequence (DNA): TGTGCCAGCAGCCCGGACAGGGCATATGGAAACACCATATATTTT. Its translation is CASSPDRAYGNTIYF.

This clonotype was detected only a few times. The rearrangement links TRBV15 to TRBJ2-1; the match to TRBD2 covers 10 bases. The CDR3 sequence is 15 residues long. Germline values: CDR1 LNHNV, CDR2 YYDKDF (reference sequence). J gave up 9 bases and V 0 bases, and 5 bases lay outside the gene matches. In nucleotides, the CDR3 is TGTGCCACCAGCAGAGACAGCGGGGGGGCTGTTGAGCAGTTCTTC. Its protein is CATSRDSGGAVEQFF.

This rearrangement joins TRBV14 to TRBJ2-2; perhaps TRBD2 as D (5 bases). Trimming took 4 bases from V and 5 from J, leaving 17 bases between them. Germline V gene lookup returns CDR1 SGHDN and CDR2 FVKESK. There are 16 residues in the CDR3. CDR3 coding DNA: TGTGCCAGCAGCCTCCCCCTCGGGCCGGGGACCGGGGAGCTGTTTTTT. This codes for CASSLPLGPGTGELFF. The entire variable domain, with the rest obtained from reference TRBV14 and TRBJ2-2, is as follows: EAGVTQFPSHSVIEKGQTVTLRCDPISGHDNLYWYRRVMGKEIKFLLHFVKESKQDESGMPNNRFLAERTGGTYSTLKVQPAELEDSGVYFCASSLPLGPGTGELFFGEGSRLTVL.

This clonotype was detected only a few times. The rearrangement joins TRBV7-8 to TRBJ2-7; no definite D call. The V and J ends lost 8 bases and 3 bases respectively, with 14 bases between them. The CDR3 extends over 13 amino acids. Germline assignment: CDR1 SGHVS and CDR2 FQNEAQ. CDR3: CASGERQIYEQYF. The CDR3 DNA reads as TGTGCCAGCGGGGAACGGCAGATCTACGAGCAGTACTTC.

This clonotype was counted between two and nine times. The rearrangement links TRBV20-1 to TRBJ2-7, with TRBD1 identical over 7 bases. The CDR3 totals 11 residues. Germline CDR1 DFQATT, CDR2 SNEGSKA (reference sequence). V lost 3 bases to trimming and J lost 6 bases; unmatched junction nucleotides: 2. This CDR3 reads CSARTGIEQYF. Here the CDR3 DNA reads TGCAGTGCTAGGACAGGGATCGAGCAGTACTTC.

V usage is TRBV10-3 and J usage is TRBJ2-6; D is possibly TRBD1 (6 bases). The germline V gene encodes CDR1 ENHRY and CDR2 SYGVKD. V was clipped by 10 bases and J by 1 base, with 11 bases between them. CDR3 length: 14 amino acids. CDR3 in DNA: TGTGCCACCAAAGACAGGTCTGGGGCCAACGTCCTGACTTTC. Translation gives CATKDRSGANVLTF.

The CDR3, as DNA: TGCAGTGCTAGAGATTCATTACATAGCAATCAGCCCCAGCATTTT. It translates to CSARDSLHSNQPQHF. J is TRBJ1-5 and V is TRBV20-1; D is unclear. The CDR3 length is 15 residues. Germline V gene data show CDR1 as DFQATT and CDR2 as SNEGSKA (reference sequence). The ends were cut back, 0 bases at V and 0 bases at J, with 9 bases in the middle.

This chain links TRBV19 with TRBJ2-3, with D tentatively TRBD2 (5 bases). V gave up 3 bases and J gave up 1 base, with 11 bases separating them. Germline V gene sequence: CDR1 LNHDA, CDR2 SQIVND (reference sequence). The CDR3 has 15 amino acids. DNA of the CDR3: TGTGCCAGTAGTATTATGCGGGCTGGCACAGATACGCAGTATTTT. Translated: CASSIMRAGTDTQYF.

CDR3 residues: CASRWTETYEQYF. Here the CDR3 DNA reads TGTGCCAGCAGATGGACTGAGACCTACGAGCAGTACTTC. The chain is built from TRBV2 and TRBJ2-7; possible D gene TRBD2, 5 bases. Between the trimmed V and J ends, which lost 6 bases and 2 bases, there was a span of 11 bases. The CDR3 runs 13 residues. CDR1 and CDR2 from the germline V gene are SNHLY and FYNNEI.

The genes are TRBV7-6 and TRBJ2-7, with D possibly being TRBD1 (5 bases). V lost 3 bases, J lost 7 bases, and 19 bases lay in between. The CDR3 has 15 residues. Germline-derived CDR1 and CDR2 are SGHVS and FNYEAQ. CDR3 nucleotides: TGTGCCAGCAGCTTTTCGTCTCAGGGTAAAGGGGAGCAGTACTTC. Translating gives CASSFSSQGKGEQYF.

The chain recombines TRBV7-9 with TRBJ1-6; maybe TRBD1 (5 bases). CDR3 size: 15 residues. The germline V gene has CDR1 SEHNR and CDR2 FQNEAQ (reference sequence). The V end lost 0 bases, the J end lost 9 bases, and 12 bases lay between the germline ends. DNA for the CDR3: TGTGCCAGCAGCTTAGCCGGGAATCAGGGTTCACCCCTCCACTTT. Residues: CASSLAGNQGSPLHF.

The CDR3 reads CASSLTTNEKLFF. As DNA, the CDR3 is TGTGCCAGCAGCCTCACAACTAATGAAAAACTGTTTTTT. The rearrangement links TRBV12-3 or TRBV12-4 to TRBJ1-4, with D uncertain. Between the trimmed V and J ends, which lost 6 bases and 0 bases, there was a span of 5 bases. CDR3 size: 13 residues.

The CDR3 sequence is CATSRGPSGGRDTGELFF. The DNA for the CDR3 is TGTGCCACCAGCAGAGGGCCTAGCGGGGGGAGGGACACCGGGGAGCTGTTTTTT. The V gene is TRBV15, the J gene TRBJ2-2, with TRBD2 identical over 11 bases. Trimming at V came to 1 base and at J to 3 bases, leaving 7 bases not matched to a gene. The CDR3 has 18 amino acids. Per the germline V gene, CDR1 is LNHNV and CDR2 is YYDKDF (reference sequence).

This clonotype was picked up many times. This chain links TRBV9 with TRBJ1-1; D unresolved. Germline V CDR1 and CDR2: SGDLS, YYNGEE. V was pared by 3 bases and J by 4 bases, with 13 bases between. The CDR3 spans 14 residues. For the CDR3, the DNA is TGTGCCAGCAGCGAGACCTTTGGTGGCACTGAAGCTTTCTTT. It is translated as CASSETFGGTEAFF.